Listed below are T cell receptor beta chains from one sample, sequenced in a study of blood T cell repertoires in COVID-19. Here immunoSEQ multiplex PCR was the method, and the copy in TCRdb shows in-frame clones only, minus some. The sample has about 120,000 clones, approximately 83% seen once. The sample comprised peripheral blood. The receptors stem from a woman between 70 and 85 years old with acute or convalescent COVID-19. CDR3s include the opening cysteine and the closing phenylalanine or tryptophan. The D gene is left open where the match is weak. Clone size is given for some rows only: seen once, a few or many times, or a class if the clone is expanded.

d_call clone_size j_call v_call cdr3_length cdr3_aa cdr3_nt
TRBD1 once TRBJ1-1 TRBV18 15 CASSPRTGGGTEAFF TGTGCCAGCTCACCAAGGACAGGGGGCGGCACTGAAGCTTTCTTT
TRBD1 . TRBJ1-1 TRBV9 14 CASSGDRGDAEAFF TGTGCCAGCAGCGGCGACAGGGGGGACGCTGAAGCTTTCTTT
. . TRBJ1-3 TRBV14 18 CASSRLIFRGPSGNTIYF TGTGCCAGCAGCCGCCTGATATTCAGGGGACCCTCTGGAAACACCATATATTTT
TRBD1 . TRBJ1-3 TRBV27 16 CASSLSGTGVGNTIYF TGTGCCAGCAGTTTATCCGGGACAGGGGTAGGAAACACCATATATTTT
TRBD1 . TRBJ1-4 TRBV29-1 14 CSALQGAGSEKLFF TGCAGCGCCCTACAGGGGGCAGGGTCTGAAAAACTGTTTTTT
. . TRBJ1-5 TRBV10-3 13 CATTFGGDQPQHF TGTGCCACCACCTTCGGGGGGGATCAGCCCCAGCATTTT
. once TRBJ1-4 TRBV4-3 15 CASSQDGGFNEKLFF TGCGCCAGCAGCCAAGATGGGGGGTTTAATGAAAAACTGTTTTTT
TRBD1 few TRBJ2-7 TRBV7-9 14 CASSLGTGAYEQYF TGTGCCAGCAGCTTAGGGACAGGGGCCTACGAGCAGTACTTC
TRBD1 . TRBJ1-5 TRBV5-6 16 CASSLAGTGIWAPQHF TGTGCCAGCAGCTTGGCAGGGACAGGGATATGGGCGCCCCAGCATTTT
. . TRBJ1-2 TRBV5-1 16 CASSLGGVTANYGYTF TGCGCCAGCAGCTTGGGTGGAGTGACGGCTAACTATGGCTACACCTTC
. . TRBJ1-3 TRBV27 14 CASSLGAVGNTIYF TGTGCCAGCAGTTTAGGGGCGGTTGGAAACACCATATATTTT
. . TRBJ2-5 TRBV11-3 19 CASSYPLGSVTGDQETQYF TGTGCCAGCAGCTACCCACTGGGGTCGGTTACAGGAGATCAAGAGACCCAGTACTTC
TRBD1 . TRBJ2-2 TRBV7-2 15 CASSEGTGGRGELFF TGTGCCAGCAGCGAAGGGACAGGGGGCCGAGGGGAGCTGTTTTTT
. . TRBJ1-2 TRBV6-5 15 CASSYAPGQNYGYTF TGTGCCAGCAGTTACGCCCCGGGACAAAACTATGGCTACACCTTC
. . TRBJ1-5 TRBV5-6 13 CASSFGGNQPQHF TGTGCCAGCAGCTTCGGAGGTAATCAGCCCCAGCATTTT
TRBD1 . TRBJ1-6 TRBV5-6 15 CASSLARTGNPPLHF TGTGCCAGCAGCTTGGCTCGGACAGGGAATCCACCCCTCCACTTT
. few TRBJ1-5 TRBV25-1 14 CASSETGRHQPQHF TGTGCCAGCAGTGAAACAGGGCGCCATCAGCCCCAGCATTTT
TRBD1 . TRBJ2-1 TRBV14 15 CASSQQGRSYNEQFF TGTGCCAGCAGTCAACAGGGGCGCTCCTACAATGAGCAGTTCTTC
TRBD2 few TRBJ2-1 TRBV6-4 14 CASSASGGENEQFF TGTGCCAGCAGTGCTAGCGGGGGCGAGAATGAGCAGTTCTTC
. . TRBJ1-4 TRBV10-3 13 CAISDRPNEKLFF TGTGCCATCAGTGACCGTCCTAATGAAAAACTGTTTTTT
. . TRBJ1-3 TRBV12-3/TRBV12-4 13 CASSLERGNTIYF TGTGCCAGCAGTTTAGAGAGGGGAAACACCATATATTTT
TRBD1 few TRBJ2-1 TRBV2 14 CASRRDRGGNEQFF TGTGCCAGCAGGCGGGACAGGGGTGGGAATGAGCAGTTCTTC
. . TRBJ2-1 TRBV2 13 CASKGSWYNEQFF TGTGCCAGCAAAGGTAGCTGGTACAATGAGCAGTTCTTC
. . TRBJ1-6 TRBV21-1 17 CASSKTGTGGVSSPLHF TGTGCCAGCAGCAAAACCGGGACAGGAGGGGTTAGTTCACCCCTCCACTTT
TRBD2 . TRBJ2-1 TRBV5-4 15 CASSLGSGAYNEQFF TGTGCCAGCAGCTTGGGTAGCGGGGCCTACAATGAGCAGTTCTTC
TRBD1 . TRBJ1-5 TRBV5-6 16 CASSSLGGGTGQPQHF TGTGCCAGCAGCTCCCTTGGAGGGGGCACAGGGCAGCCCCAGCATTTT
. . TRBJ2-2 TRBV29-1 14 CSVRMTVNTGELFF TGCAGCGTAAGAATGACAGTGAACACCGGGGAGCTGTTTTTT
TRBD1 . TRBJ1-5 TRBV24-1 14 CATSGGQGRRPQHF TGTGCCACCAGTGGCGGACAGGGTAGGAGGCCCCAGCATTTT
. . TRBJ1-1 TRBV21-1 16 CASSKHRERGNTEAFF TGTGCCAGCAGCAAACATCGGGAGCGCGGGAACACTGAAGCTTTCTTT